This T cell receptor (beta chain) was captured by sequencing in a study of T-cell reconstitution after alpha-beta-depleted transplantation in children. The study's findings and limits: About two months after transplant, alpha-beta T cells reportedly came from several hundred expanded graft clones. One year after transplant, T-cell counts and diversity came mostly from newly produced T cells. After transplant, high TCRbeta diversity at day 60 in some patients arose from surviving recipient T cells and thymic progenitors.

V dropped 6 bases and J dropped 8; count of bases not matched to a gene: 13. Germline V gene data show CDR1 as SGHTA and CDR2 as FQGTGA. CDR3 length: 14 amino acids. This clonotype was counted a few times. Its antigen is not known. Preparing the TCRbeta library involved the use of unique molecular identifiers. TCRdb re-called the PCR reads through MiXCR, storing one row per CDR3 protein. The data hold 610,000 or so distinct CDR3 sequences, with over 20% observed a single time. Specimen: PBMCs, collected before TCRalphabeta/CD19-depleted stem cell transplant. The chain combines TRBV7-3 with TRBJ2-7; 7 positions agree with TRBD2. This TCR derives from a boy under two years old with Wiskott-Aldrich syndrome, due to receive a stem cell transplant. CDR3 DNA: TGTGCCAGCAGTCCAGACCGTGGAGCGGGGAAGCAGTACTTC. It specifies CASSPDRGAGKQYF. The full variable domain, rest sourced from reference TRBV7-3 and TRBJ2-7, is GAGVSQTPSNKVTEKGKYVELRCDPISGHTALYWYRQSLGQGPEFLIYFQGTGAADDSGLPNDRFFAVRPEGSVSTLKIQRTERGDSAVYLCASSPDRGAGKQYFGPGTRLTVT.